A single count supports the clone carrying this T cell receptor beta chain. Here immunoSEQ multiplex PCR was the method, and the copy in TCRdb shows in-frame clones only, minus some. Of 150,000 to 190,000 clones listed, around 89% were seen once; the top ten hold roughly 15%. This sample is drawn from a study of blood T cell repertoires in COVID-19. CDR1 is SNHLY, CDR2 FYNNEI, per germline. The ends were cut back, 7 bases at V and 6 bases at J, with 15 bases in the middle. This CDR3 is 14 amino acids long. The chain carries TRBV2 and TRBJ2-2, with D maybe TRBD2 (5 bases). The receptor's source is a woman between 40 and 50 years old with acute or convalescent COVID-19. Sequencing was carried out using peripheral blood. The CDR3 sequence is CASTTRSGAGELFF. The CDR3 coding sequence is TGTGCCAGCACCACTAGGAGTGGGGCCGGGGAGCTGTTTTTT.